This TCR beta chain is from a study of CD8 T cells in ankylosing spondylitis. This clonotype has only a few counts. Its target is unknown. General study findings and limits: A motif of fewer than ten highly homologous TCR beta variants was seen as apparently characteristic of ankylosing spondylitis blood.

In making TCR beta libraries, quantitative 5'-RACE with molecular barcodes was used. TCRdb independently ran MiXCR on the 5' RACE reads; one entry per CDR3 protein. Among almost 400,000 distinct CDR3 sequences listed, more than 20% were seen once. This clonotype originated in a male donor with ankylosing spondylitis. Material: blood, either unsorted or a sorted T cell fraction (not recorded which).

The CDR3: CATLPSGSNQPQHF. In DNA, the CDR3 is TGTGCCACCCTCCCTTCTGGGAGCAATCAGCCCCAGCATTTT. V and J are TRBV6-2 or TRBV6-3 and TRBJ1-5; D remains ambiguous. The V gene lost 10 bases and the J gene lost 1 base, with 14 bases spanning the gap. This CDR3 has 14 residues. Looked up from germline, CDR1 is MNHEY and CDR2 is SVGEGT.